The 16 T cell receptor beta chains below come from one sample, sequenced in a study of regulatory and conventional T cells in RAG deficiency. Some clones are missing from TCRdb's copy, which holds only in-frame ones; the method was immunoSEQ multiplex PCR. The table has approximately 35,000 clones, about 78% seen once. Conventional CD4+ T cells were sorted from blood as CD25-low CD127-high cells. A further study also used this sample, focusing on regulatory T cells. Turning to that study: Primers: 52 TRBV forward and 13 TRBJ reverse.

Specimen: CD4+ effector T cells sorted from blood. All receptors derive from a human donor in good health.

The rearrangement joins TRBV9 to TRBJ2-3; either TRBD1 or TRBD2 may supply D (5 bases each). CDR3 size: 15 residues. V dropped 4 bases and J dropped 4 bases, with 16 bases sitting between them. Germline V gives CDR1 SGDLS, CDR2 YYNGEE. CDR3 sequence (DNA): TGTGCCAGCAGCAGAGGAGAGGGACGGCCAGATACGCAGTATTTT. Protein: CASSRGEGRPDTQYF.

The chain recombines TRBV4-2 with TRBJ1-3, with no clear D. The V gene's germline CDR1 is LGHNA and CDR2 YNFKEQ. The CDR3 extends over 16 amino acids. The V end lost 0 bases, the J end lost 2 bases, and 11 bases lay between the germline ends. CDR3 protein: CASSQDPAQAGNTIYF. As DNA, the CDR3 is TGTGCCAGCAGCCAAGATCCCGCTCAGGCTGGAAACACCATATATTTT.

Worth noting for this clone: Distinct nucleotide sequences in the sample also encode this CDR3. CDR3 residues: CAISERDTQYF. As DNA, the CDR3 is TGTGCCATCAGTGAAAGGGATACGCAGTATTTT. The J gene is TRBJ2-3, the V gene TRBV10-3; D gene unclear. Germline V gives CDR1 ENHRY, CDR2 SYGVKD. This CDR3 contains 11 residues. V was cut by 3 bases and J by 6 bases, with 4 bases left in between.

The V gene is TRBV28, the J gene TRBJ1-5, with D possibly being TRBD1 (6 bases). Germline CDR1 and CDR2: MDHEN and SYDVKM. The CDR3 spans 14 residues. V was trimmed by 10 bases and J by 2 bases, leaving 15 bases between them. The CDR3 sequence is CATKLRGGNQPQHF. As DNA, the CDR3 is TGTGCCACCAAGCTGAGGGGGGGCAATCAGCCCCAGCATTTT.

The rearrangement uses TRBV4-1 and TRBJ1-3; 9 nucleotides match TRBD1. This CDR3 has 19 amino acids. Germline assignment: CDR1 MGHRA and CDR2 YSYEKL. V shed 1 base and J 1 base; nucleotides not matched to a gene: 11. CDR3 protein: CASSQVLVRDRASGNTIYF. The DNA for the CDR3 is TGCGCCAGCAGCCAAGTTTTGGTCCGGGACAGGGCTTCTGGAAACACCATATATTTT.

This chain connects TRBV6-5 to TRBJ1-6; 8 bases fit TRBD1. The trim removed 6 bases at V and 9 bases at J, leaving 7 bases unmatched. CDR1 and CDR2 (germline): MNHEY, SVGAGI. This CDR3 has 14 residues. The CDR3 DNA reads as TGTGCCAGCAGCGACAGACAGGGGTTTTCACCCCTCCACTTT. It encodes CASSDRQGFSPLHF.

The chain links TRBV15 to TRBJ2-7; 9 bases map to TRBD1. The CDR3 sequence is 15 residues long. Germline assignment: CDR1 LNHNV and CDR2 YYDKDF (reference sequence). J gave up 1 base and V 5 bases, and 6 bases lay outside the gene matches. The CDR3 nucleotides read TGTGCCACCAGCGCTTGGACAGGGGCGTCCTACGAGCAGTACTTC. Translating it yields CATSAWTGASYEQYF.

The V and J genes are TRBV2 and TRBJ2-1, with D possibly matching TRBD2 (7 bases). This CDR3 is built from 16 residues. Germline-derived CDR1 and CDR2 are SNHLY and FYNNEI. Trimming removed 5 bases from V and 2 bases from J, with 16 bases in between. This CDR3 reads CASSFLRGPPYNEQFF. The CDR3 DNA sequence: TGTGCCAGCAGTTTCCTGCGGGGGCCGCCCTACAATGAGCAGTTCTTC.

In this sample, this clone turned up a few times. V is TRBV4-1 and J is TRBJ1-2; possibly TRBD1 for D (5 bases). This CDR3 is 17 amino acids long. The V and J ends lost 0 bases and 3 bases respectively, with 17 bases between them. Germline loops: CDR1 MGHRA, CDR2 YSYEKL. The CDR3 DNA reads as TGCGCCAGCAGCCAAGATTCGGAGGGACCATATCACTATGGCTACACCTTC. Its translation: CASSQDSEGPYHYGYTF.

The chain has TRBV6-1 and TRBJ1-2; 7 positions agree with TRBD1. CDR1 and CDR2 (germline): MNHNS, SASEGT. CDR3 length: 15 residues. Losses at the gene ends were 3 bases for V and 5 bases for J; bases not matched to a gene: 9. CDR3 sequence (DNA): TGTGCCAGCAGTGACTGGGACAGTGGGAAATATGGCTACACCTTC. This translates into CASSDWDSGKYGYTF.

The chain couples TRBV19 to TRBJ2-2; 12 nucleotides line up with TRBD2. J gave up 0 bases and V 6 bases, and 8 bases lay outside the gene matches. The CDR3 is 18 amino acids. CDR1 is LNHDA, CDR2 SQIVND, per germline (reference sequence). CDR3 coding DNA: TGTGCCAGTAGGAAGCCCCGGACTAGCGGGACGAACACCGGGGAGCTGTTTTTT. The encoded protein is CASRKPRTSGTNTGELFF.

The chain's CDR3 is CASSPGRVNVLTF. CDR3 nucleotides: TGTGCCAGCAGCCCGGGCCGGGTCAACGTCCTGACTTTC. The V gene is TRBV7-9, the J gene TRBJ2-6; D unresolved. CDR1 is SEHNR and CDR2 is FQNEAQ in the germline V gene (reference sequence). This CDR3 is built from 13 residues. The V end lost 5 bases, the J end lost 9 bases, and 11 bases lay between the germline ends.

V usage is TRBV30 and J usage is TRBJ1-3, with D perhaps matching TRBD1 (5 bases). V dropped 5 bases and J dropped 2 bases, with 16 bases sitting between them. CDR1 GTSNPN and CDR2 SVGIG come from the germline V gene (reference sequence). This CDR3 has 15 amino acids. CDR3 protein: CAWEPGPRTGNTIYF. The CDR3 DNA sequence: TGTGCCTGGGAACCGGGACCCAGGACTGGAAACACCATATATTTT. Full variable domain (rest looked up from reference TRBV30 and TRBJ1-3): SQTIHQWPATLVQPVGSPLSLECTVEGTSNPNLYWYRQAAGRGLQLLFYSVGIGQISSEVPQNLSASRPQDRQFILSSKKLLLSDSGFYLCAWEPGPRTGNTIYFGEGSWLTVV.

The chain employs TRBV7-9 and TRBJ1-6; tentative D call: TRBD1 (6 bases). The CDR3 is 16 amino acids. Per germline, CDR1 SEHNR and CDR2 FQNEAQ (reference sequence). Deletions cut 1 base from V and 11 bases from J, with 18 bases between. CDR3 nucleotides: TGTGCCAGCAGCTTAGGTGGGGGGGGCTCAAGGACACCCCTCCACTTT. This codes for CASSLGGGGSRTPLHF.

The rearrangement uses TRBV2 and TRBJ2-1; a weak D match, TRBD2 (5 bases). Between the trimmed V and J ends, which lost 11 bases and 1 base, there was a span of 9 bases. The CDR3 is 12 residues long. Germline lookup yields CDR1 SNHLY and CDR2 FYNNEI. The CDR3 spells CAETGSYNEQFF. CDR3 nucleotide sequence: TGTGCCGAGACGGGGTCCTACAATGAGCAGTTCTTC. Combining the CDR3 with reference TRBV2 and TRBJ2-1 gives the whole variable domain EPEVTQTPSHQVTQMGQEVILRCVPISNHLYFYWYRQILGQKVEFLVSFYNNEISEKSEIFDDQFSVERPDGSNFTLKIRSTKLEDSAMYFCAETGSYNEQFFGPGTRLTVL.

The chain has TRBV30 and TRBJ1-2, with D perhaps TRBD1 (5 bases). The CDR3 is made up of 13 amino acids. The germline V gene has CDR1 GTSNPN and CDR2 SVGIG (reference sequence). The V end was cut by 3 bases, the J end by 4 bases, with 12 bases between. In nucleotides, the CDR3 is TGTGCCTGGAGGTCGGGACCACCCTATGGCTACACCTTC. Translating it yields CAWRSGPPYGYTF.